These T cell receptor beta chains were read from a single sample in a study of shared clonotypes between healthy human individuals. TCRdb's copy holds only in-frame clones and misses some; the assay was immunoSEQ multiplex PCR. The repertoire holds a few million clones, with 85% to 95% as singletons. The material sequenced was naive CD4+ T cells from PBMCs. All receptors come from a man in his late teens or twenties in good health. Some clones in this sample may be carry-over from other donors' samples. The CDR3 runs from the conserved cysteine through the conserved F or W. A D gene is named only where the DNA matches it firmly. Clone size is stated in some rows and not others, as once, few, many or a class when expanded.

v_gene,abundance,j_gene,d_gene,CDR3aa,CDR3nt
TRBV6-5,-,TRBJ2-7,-,CASSGGTKYEQYF,TGTGCCAGCAGCGGGGGGACAAAATACGAGCAGTACTTC
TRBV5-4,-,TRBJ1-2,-,CASSGTTGTSNYGYTF,TGTGCCAGCAGCGGTACAACAGGTACTTCTAACTATGGCTACACCTTC
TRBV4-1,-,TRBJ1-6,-,CASSRDWAEESSPLHF,TGCGCCAGCAGCCGCGACTGGGCAGAGGAGAGTTCACCCCTCCACTTT
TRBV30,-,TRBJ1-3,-,CAWIQGSGNTIYF,TGTGCCTGGATACAGGGCTCTGGAAACACCATATATTTT
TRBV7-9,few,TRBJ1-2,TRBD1,CASSRGQGARYTF,TGTGCCAGCAGCCGGGGACAGGGGGCTCGCTACACCTTC
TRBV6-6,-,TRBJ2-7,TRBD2,CASSYALAAYEQYF,TGTGCCAGCAGTTACGCACTAGCGGCCTACGAGCAGTACTTC
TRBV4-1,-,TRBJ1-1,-,CASSQPGGTTEAFF,TGCGCCAGCAGCCAACCCGGGGGCACCACTGAAGCTTTCTTT
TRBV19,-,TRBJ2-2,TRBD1,CASSIGTANTGELFF,TGTGCCAGTAGTATCGGGACAGCTAACACCGGGGAGCTGTTTTTT
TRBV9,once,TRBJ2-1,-,CASSVEGDLYNEQFF,TGTGCCAGCAGCGTAGAGGGGGACCTGTACAATGAGCAGTTCTTC
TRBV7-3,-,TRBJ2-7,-,CASSRTSGGEQYF,TGTGCCAGCAGCCGAACCTCAGGCGGCGAGCAGTACTTC
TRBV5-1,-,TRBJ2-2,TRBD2,CASSQPAGGSTGELFF,TGCGCCAGCAGCCAACCAGCGGGGGGATCCACCGGGGAGCTGTTTTTT
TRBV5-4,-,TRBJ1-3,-,CASSPRGGLGSGNTIYF,TGTGCCAGCAGCCCAAGGGGGGGGCTGGGTTCTGGAAACACCATATATTTT
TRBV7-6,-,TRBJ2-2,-,CASSSGTLNTGELFF,TGTGCCAGCAGCTCCGGGACTTTGAACACCGGGGAGCTGTTTTTT
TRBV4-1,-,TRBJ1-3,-,CASSQPGAESSGNTIYF,TGCGCCAGCAGCCAACCGGGGGCAGAGAGCTCTGGAAACACCATATATTTT
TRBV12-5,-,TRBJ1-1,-,CASGFGGNTEAFF,TGTGCTAGTGGTTTTGGGGGGAACACTGAAGCTTTCTTT
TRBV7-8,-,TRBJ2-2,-,CASSPPGRAHTGELFF,TGTGCCAGCAGCCCCCCGGGGCGGGCCCACACCGGGGAGCTGTTTTTT
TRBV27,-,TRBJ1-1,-,CASSLSPAQALNTEAFF,TGTGCCAGCAGTTTATCCCCCGCGCAGGCCTTGAACACTGAAGCTTTCTTT
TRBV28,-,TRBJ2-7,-,CASSLTGSLSYEQYF,TGTGCCAGCAGTTTGACGGGGTCCCTCTCCTACGAGCAGTACTTC
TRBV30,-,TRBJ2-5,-,CAWSATRGETQYF,TGTGCCTGGAGTGCAACCAGAGGGGAGACCCAGTACTTC
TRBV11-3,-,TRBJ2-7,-,CASSQGSSYEQYF,TGTGCCAGCAGCCAAGGGAGCTCCTACGAGCAGTACTTC
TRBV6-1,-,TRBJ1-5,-,CASSAPQGGNQPQHF,TGTGCCAGCAGTGCGCCGCAGGGCGGGAATCAGCCCCAGCATTTT
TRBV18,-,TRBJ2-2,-,CASSPPARGSTGELFF,TGTGCCAGCTCACCACCGGCCAGGGGTAGCACCGGGGAGCTGTTTTTT
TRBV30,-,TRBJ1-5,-,CAWTPGPDLPQHF,TGTGCCTGGACTCCGGGGCCGGACCTTCCCCAGCATTTT
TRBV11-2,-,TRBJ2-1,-,CASSLSVYLTHEQFF,TGTGCCAGCAGCTTAAGCGTCTATTTAACCCATGAGCAGTTCTTC
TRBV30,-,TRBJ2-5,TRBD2,CAWSPGTSGSPRQYF,TGTGCCTGGAGTCCAGGGACTAGCGGGAGTCCCCGGCAGTACTTC
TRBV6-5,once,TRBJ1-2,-,CASSRTPDSYGYTF,TGTGCCAGCAGCAGGACCCCGGACAGCTATGGCTACACCTTC
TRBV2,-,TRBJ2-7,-,CASRDSVRTYEQYF,TGTGCCAGCCGCGACAGTGTCCGCACCTACGAGCAGTACTTC
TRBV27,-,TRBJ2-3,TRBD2,CASSLAGDTDTQYF,TGTGCCAGCAGCCTAGCGGGGGACACAGATACGCAGTATTTT
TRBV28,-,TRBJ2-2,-,CASSHNRAGRTGELFF,TGTGCCAGCAGCCACAACAGGGCGGGAAGGACCGGGGAGCTGTTTTTT
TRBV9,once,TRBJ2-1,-,CASSAQGPNNEQFF,TGTGCCAGCAGCGCCCAAGGACCAAACAATGAGCAGTTCTTC
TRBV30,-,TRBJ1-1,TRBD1,CACRQGQNTEAFF,TGTGCCTGCCGACAGGGCCAGAACACTGAAGCTTTCTTT
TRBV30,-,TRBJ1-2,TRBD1,CAWSVGQGIGGYTF,TGTGCCTGGAGTGTGGGACAGGGAATAGGGGGCTACACCTTC
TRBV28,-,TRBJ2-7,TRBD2,CASSSPGTKAYEQYF,TGTGCCAGCAGTAGTCCCGGGACTAAAGCCTACGAGCAGTACTTC
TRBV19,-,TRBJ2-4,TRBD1,CASTGQGTGIQYF,TGTGCCAGTACCGGACAGGGGACGGGCATTCAGTACTTC
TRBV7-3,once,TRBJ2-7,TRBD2,CASSQGLAGAYEQYF,TGTGCCAGCAGCCAAGGACTAGCGGGAGCCTACGAGCAGTACTTC
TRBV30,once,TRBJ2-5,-,CAWSVGNQETQYF,TGTGCCTGGAGTGTCGGCAACCAAGAGACCCAGTACTTC
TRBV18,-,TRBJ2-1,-,CASSPRVEYNEQFF,TGTGCCAGCTCACCGCGAGTAGAGTACAATGAGCAGTTCTTC
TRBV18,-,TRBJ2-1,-,CASSPEGAPWVYNEQFF,TGTGCCAGCTCACCGGAGGGCGCCCCGTGGGTCTACAATGAGCAGTTCTTC
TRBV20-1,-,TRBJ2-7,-,CSAREYEQYF,TGCAGTGCTAGAGAGTACGAGCAGTACTTC
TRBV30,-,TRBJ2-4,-,CAWSTTRARGFQYF,TGTGCCTGGAGTACCACTAGAGCCAGAGGGTTTCAGTACTTC
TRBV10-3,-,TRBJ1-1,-,CAIRQLNTEAFF,TGTGCCATCCGACAGTTGAACACTGAAGCTTTCTTT
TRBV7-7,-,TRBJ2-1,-,CASSPPSGEPGYNEQFF,TGTGCCAGCAGCCCCCCGTCGGGGGAGCCTGGGTACAATGAGCAGTTCTTC
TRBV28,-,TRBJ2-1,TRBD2,CASSPGGSGRDNEQFF,TGTGCCAGCAGTCCCGGGGGAAGCGGGAGGGACAATGAGCAGTTCTTC
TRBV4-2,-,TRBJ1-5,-,CASSQDRQGWPGNQPQHF,TGTGCCAGCAGCCAAGATAGGCAGGGCTGGCCGGGAAATCAGCCCCAGCATTTT
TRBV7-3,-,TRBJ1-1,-,CASSPQPTATEAFF,TGTGCCAGCAGCCCACAGCCTACGGCAACTGAAGCTTTCTTT
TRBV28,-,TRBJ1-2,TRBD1,CASSFSGTGYGYTF,TGTGCCAGCAGTTTCAGTGGGACAGGGTATGGCTACACCTTC
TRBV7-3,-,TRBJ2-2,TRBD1,CASSSPTGGTGELFF,TGTGCCAGCAGCTCGCCGACAGGGGGCACCGGGGAGCTGTTTTTT
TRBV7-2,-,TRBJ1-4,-,CASSRDFNANEKLFF,TGTGCCAGCAGCCGGGACTTTAACGCGAATGAAAAACTGTTTTTT
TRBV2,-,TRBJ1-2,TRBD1,CASSVPQGASGYTF,TGTGCCAGCAGTGTTCCGCAGGGGGCTAGTGGCTACACCTTC
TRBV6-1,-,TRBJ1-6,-,CASSERRLNSYNSPLHF,TGTGCCAGCAGTGAACGACGGCTGAACTCGTATAATTCACCCCTCCACTTT